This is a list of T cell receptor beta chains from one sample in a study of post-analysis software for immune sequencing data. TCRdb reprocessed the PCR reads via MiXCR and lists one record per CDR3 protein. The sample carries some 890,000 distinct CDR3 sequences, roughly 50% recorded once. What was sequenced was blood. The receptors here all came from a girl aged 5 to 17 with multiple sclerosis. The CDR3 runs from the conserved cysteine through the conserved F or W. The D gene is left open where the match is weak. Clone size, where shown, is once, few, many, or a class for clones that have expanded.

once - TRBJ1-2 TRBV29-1 CSVEIEFREGSDGYTF TGCAGCGTTGAAATCGAGTTCCGGGAGGGGTCGGATGGCTACACCTTC
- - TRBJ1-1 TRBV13 CASSLGGGWPEAFF TGTGCCAGCAGCTTAGGCGGGGGCTGGCCTGAAGCTTTCTTT
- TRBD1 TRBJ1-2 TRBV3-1 CASRPQGQGKGYTF TGTGCCAGCCGACCACAGGGGCAAGGGAAGGGCTACACCTTC
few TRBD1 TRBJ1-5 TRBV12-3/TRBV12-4 CASSQTGPSNQPQHF TGTGCCAGCAGTCAGACAGGGCCTAGCAATCAGCCCCAGCATTTT
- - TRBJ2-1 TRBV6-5 CASSSTGVSSYNEQFF TGTGCCAGCAGTTCTACCGGGGTTAGCTCCTACAATGAGCAGTTCTTC
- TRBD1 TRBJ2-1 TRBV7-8 CASSLAWDRDYNEQFF TGTGCCAGCAGCTTAGCGTGGGACAGGGATTACAATGAGCAGTTCTTC
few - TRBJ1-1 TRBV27 CASARQHRGGNTEAFF TGTGCCAGCGCGAGACAACACCGGGGAGGGAACACTGAAGCTTTCTTT
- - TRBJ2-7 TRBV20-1 CSAMEGYEQYF TGCAGTGCTATGGAGGGTTACGAGCAGTACTTC
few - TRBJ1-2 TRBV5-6 CASSLTPGLANYGYTF TGTGCCAGCAGTTTAACCCCAGGGTTAGCTAACTATGGCTACACCTTC
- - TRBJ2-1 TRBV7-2 CASSFQGQETQFF TGTGCCAGCAGCTTTCAGGGCCAAGAGACCCAGTTCTTC
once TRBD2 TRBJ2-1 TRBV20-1 CSAIAGGPVNEQFF TGCAGTGCTATAGCGGGAGGGCCCGTCAATGAGCAGTTCTTC
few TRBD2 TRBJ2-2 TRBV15 CATSEGLTNTGELFF TGTGCCACCAGCGAGGGACTAACGAACACCGGGGAGCTGTTTTTT
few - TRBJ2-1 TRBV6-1 CASVSGDAYNEQFF TGTGCCAGCGTTAGCGGAGATGCCTACAATGAGCAGTTCTTC
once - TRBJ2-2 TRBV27 CASSLTRPGRNTGELFF TGTGCCAGCAGTTTAACCCGACCAGGACGGAACACCGGGGAGCTGTTTTTT
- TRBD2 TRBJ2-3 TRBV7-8 CASSLRTSGIGTDTQYF TGTGCCAGCAGCTTGCGGACTAGCGGGATCGGCACAGATACGCAGTATTTT
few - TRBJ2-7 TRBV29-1 CSVEGSRDQQYF TGCAGCGTTGAGGGGTCCAGGGATCAGCAGTACTTC
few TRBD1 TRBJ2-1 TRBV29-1 CSVPKQGAANEQFF TGCAGCGTACCGAAACAGGGGGCCGCTAATGAGCAGTTCTTC
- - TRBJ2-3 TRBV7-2 CASSLRASQDTQYF TGTGCCAGCAGCTTGCGAGCCAGTCAAGATACGCAGTATTTT
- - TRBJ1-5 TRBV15 CATKKAGSNQPQHF TGTGCCACAAAGAAGGCAGGGAGCAATCAGCCCCAGCATTTT
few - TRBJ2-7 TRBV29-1 CSVVGQGGEQYF TGCAGCGTTGTAGGGCAGGGAGGCGAGCAGTACTTC
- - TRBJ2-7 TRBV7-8 CASSLALGSSYEQYF TGTGCCAGCAGCTTAGCGTTGGGGAGCTCCTACGAGCAGTACTTC
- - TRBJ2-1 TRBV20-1 CSARGYHEQFF TGCAGTGCTAGGGGGTACCATGAGCAGTTCTTC
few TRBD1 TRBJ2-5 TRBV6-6 CASSDRVGETQYF TGTGCCAGCAGCGACAGGGTAGGAGAGACCCAGTACTTC
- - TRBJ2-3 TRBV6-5 CASSRSSSTDTQYF TGTGCCAGCAGTCGCAGCTCTAGCACAGATACGCAGTATTTT
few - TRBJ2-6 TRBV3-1 CASSPQPSSIISGANVLTF TGTGCCAGCAGCCCTCAACCAAGCAGTATTATCTCTGGGGCCAACGTCCTGACTTTC
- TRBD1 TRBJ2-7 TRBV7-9 CASSPSRRTGAYEQYF TGTGCCAGCAGCCCAAGCCGGCGGACAGGGGCCTACGAGCAGTACTTC
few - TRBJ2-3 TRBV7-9 CASSPSPGKAPSTDTQYF TGTGCCAGCAGCCCGTCGCCAGGGAAGGCCCCTAGTACAGATACGCAGTATTTT
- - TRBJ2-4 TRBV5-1 CASSLGGNLAKNIQYF TGCGCCAGCAGCCTCGGCGGAAACCTAGCCAAAAACATTCAGTACTTC
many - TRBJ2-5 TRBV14 CASSQAETQYF TGTGCCAGCAGCCAAGCGGAGACCCAGTACTTC
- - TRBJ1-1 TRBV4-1 CASSQSFFQTEAFF TGCGCCAGCAGCCAATCGTTTTTCCAGACTGAAGCTTTCTTT
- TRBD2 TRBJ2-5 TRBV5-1 CASKELAGVRETQYF TGCGCCAGCAAGGAACTAGCGGGAGTTCGAGAGACCCAGTACTTC
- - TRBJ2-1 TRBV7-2 CASSSKRAYIYNEQFF TGTGCCAGCAGCTCAAAGCGGGCTTATATATACAATGAGCAGTTCTTC
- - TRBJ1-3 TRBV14 CASSKQGYGNTIYF TGTGCCAGCAGCAAACAGGGCTACGGAAACACCATATATTTT
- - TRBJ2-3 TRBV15 CATSRDRETTLTQYF TGTGCCACCAGCAGAGATCGTGAGACAACGTTAACGCAGTATTTT
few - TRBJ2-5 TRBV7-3 CASSRGAEETQYF TGTGCCAGCAGCCGTGGGGCCGAAGAGACCCAGTACTTC
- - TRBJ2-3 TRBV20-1 CSASRNGGPPDTQYF TGCAGTGCTAGTCGTAACGGGGGACCGCCAGATACGCAGTATTTT
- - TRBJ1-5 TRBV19 CASSIPPGVLVQPQHF TGTGCCAGTAGTATCCCTCCGGGGGTTTTAGTTCAGCCCCAGCATTTT
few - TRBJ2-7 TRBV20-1 CSAQRIDEQYF TGCAGTGCCCAGAGGATCGACGAGCAGTACTTC
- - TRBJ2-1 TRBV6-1 CASSEPFQWINHNEQFF TGTGCCAGCAGTGAGCCATTTCAGTGGATCAACCACAATGAGCAGTTCTTC
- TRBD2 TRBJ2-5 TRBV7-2 CASSFELAGGETQYF TGTGCCAGCAGCTTTGAGCTAGCGGGAGGAGAGACCCAGTACTTC
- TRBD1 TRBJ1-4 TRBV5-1 CASSLDGQGTNEKLFF TGCGCCAGCAGCTTGGACGGACAGGGAACTAATGAAAAACTGTTTTTT
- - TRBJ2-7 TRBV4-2 CASSPPSGAGFF TGTGCCAGCAGCCCTCCCTCAGGGGCGGGGTTCTTC
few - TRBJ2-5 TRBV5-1 CASSLRQVQETQYF TGCGCCAGCAGCTTGCGGCAGGTTCAAGAGACCCAGTACTTC
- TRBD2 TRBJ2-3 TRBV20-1 CSASSGTSGKAQYF TGCAGTGCCTCCTCCGGGACTAGCGGGAAAGCGCAGTATTTT
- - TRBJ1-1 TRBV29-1 CSVHYARQNTEAFF TGCAGCGTCCACTATGCGAGGCAGAACACTGAAGCTTTCTTT
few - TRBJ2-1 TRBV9 CASSVSTWDEQFF TGTGCCAGCAGCGTAAGCACCTGGGATGAGCAGTTCTTC